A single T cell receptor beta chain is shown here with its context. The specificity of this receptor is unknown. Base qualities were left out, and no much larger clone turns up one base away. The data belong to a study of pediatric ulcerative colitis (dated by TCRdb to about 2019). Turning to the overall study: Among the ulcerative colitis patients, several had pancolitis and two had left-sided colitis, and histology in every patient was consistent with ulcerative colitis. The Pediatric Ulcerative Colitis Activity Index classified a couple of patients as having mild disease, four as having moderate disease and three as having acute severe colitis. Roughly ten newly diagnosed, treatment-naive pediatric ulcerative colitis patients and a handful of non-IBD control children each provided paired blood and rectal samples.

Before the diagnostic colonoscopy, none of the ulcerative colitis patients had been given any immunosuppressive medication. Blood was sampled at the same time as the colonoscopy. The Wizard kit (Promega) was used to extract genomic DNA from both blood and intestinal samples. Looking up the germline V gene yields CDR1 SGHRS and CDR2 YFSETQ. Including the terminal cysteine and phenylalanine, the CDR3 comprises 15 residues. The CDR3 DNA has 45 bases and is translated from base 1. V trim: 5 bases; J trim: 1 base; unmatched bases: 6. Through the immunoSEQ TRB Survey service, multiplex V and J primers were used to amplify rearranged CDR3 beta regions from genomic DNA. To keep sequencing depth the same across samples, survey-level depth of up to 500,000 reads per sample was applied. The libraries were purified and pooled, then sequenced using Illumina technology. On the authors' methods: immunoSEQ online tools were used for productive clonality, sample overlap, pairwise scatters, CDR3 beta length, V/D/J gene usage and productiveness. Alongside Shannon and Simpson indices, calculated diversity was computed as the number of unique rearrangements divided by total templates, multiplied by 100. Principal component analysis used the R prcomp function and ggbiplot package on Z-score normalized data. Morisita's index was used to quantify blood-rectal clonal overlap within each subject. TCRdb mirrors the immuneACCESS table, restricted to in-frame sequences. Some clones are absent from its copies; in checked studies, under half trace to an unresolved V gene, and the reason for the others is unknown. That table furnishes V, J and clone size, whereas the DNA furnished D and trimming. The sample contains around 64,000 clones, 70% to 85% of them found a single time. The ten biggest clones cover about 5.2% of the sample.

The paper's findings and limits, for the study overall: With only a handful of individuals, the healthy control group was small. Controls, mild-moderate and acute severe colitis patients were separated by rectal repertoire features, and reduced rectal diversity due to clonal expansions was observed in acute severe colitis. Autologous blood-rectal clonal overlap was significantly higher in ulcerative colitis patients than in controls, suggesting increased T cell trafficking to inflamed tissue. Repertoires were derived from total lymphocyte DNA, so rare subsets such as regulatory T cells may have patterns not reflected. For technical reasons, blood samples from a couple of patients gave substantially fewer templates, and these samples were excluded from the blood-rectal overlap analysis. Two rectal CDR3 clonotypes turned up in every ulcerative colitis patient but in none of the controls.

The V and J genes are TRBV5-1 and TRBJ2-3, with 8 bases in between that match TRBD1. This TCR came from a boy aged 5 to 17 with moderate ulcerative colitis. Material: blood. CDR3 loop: CASRADRVGTDTQYF. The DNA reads TGCGCCAGCAGGGCGGACAGGGTTGGCACAGATACGCAGTATTTT.